This T cell receptor (beta chain) comes out of a study of blood T cell repertoires in COVID-19. Study summary: Samples representing acute and convalescent COVID-19 were sourced from the United States, Italy and Spain. PBMCs, B-cell-depleted T cells, or T cells were the source of the cDNA or gDNA that made up the material.

Cohort 3 recovered donors had two negative PCRs, clearance, or symptom resolution. The protocol was immunoSEQ multiplex PCR, while the TCRdb copy is restricted to in-frame clones and leaves out a portion. The table lists about 220,000 clones, roughly 84% of them singletons, with roughly 6.2% in the top ten. Trimming removed 4 bases from V and 1 base from J, with 10 bases in between. CDR1 is SEHNR and CDR2 is FQNEAQ in the germline V gene (reference sequence). This CDR3 contains 14 residues. The chain recombines TRBV7-9 with TRBJ1-1; weak D call: TRBD1 (5 bases). Sequencing was performed on PBMCs or T cells enriched from blood (not recorded which). This TCR was recovered from a woman aged 35 to 49 who had recovered from COVID-19. CDR3 region: CASSSGWENTEAFF. DNA for the CDR3: TGTGCCAGCAGCTCAGGGTGGGAGAACACTGAAGCTTTCTTT.